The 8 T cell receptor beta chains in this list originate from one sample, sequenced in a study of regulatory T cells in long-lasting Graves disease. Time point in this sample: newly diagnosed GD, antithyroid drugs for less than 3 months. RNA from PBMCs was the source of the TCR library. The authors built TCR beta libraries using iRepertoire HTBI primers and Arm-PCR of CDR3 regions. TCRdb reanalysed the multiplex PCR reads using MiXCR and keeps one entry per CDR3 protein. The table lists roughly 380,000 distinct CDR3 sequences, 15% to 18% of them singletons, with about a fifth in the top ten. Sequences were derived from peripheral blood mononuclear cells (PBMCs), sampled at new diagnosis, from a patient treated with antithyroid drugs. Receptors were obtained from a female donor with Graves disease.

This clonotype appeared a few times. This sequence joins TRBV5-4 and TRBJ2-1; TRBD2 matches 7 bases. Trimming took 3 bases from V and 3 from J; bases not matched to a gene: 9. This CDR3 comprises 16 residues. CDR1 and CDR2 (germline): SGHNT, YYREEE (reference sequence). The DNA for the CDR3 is TGTGCCAGCAGCTGGGAGGGCGGGGAACTCTACAATGAGCAGTTCTTC. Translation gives CASSWEGGELYNEQFF.

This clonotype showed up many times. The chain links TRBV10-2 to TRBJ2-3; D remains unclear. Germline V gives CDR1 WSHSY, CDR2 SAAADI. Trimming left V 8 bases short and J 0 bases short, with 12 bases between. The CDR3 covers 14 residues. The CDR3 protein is CASAPLGSTDTQYF. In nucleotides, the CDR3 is TGCGCCAGCGCTCCGTTAGGGAGCACAGATACGCAGTATTTT.

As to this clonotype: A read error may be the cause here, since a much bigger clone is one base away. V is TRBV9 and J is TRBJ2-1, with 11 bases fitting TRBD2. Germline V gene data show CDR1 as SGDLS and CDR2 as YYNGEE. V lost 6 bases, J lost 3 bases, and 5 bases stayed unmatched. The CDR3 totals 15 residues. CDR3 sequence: CASTVSGRVYNEQFF. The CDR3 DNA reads TGTGCCAGCACCGTTAGCGGGAGGGTCTACAATGAGCAGTTCTTC.

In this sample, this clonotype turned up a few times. The CDR3 nucleotides read TGTGCCAGCAGCTTTAGTTATGGGGTAAACACCGGGGAGCTGTTTTTT. Translating it yields CASSFSYGVNTGELFF. The chain employs TRBV11-2 and TRBJ2-2; D is ambiguous. This CDR3 has 16 amino acids. Germline values: CDR1 SGHAT, CDR2 FQNNGV. Trimming removed 3 bases at V and 2 bases at J, with 13 bases between.

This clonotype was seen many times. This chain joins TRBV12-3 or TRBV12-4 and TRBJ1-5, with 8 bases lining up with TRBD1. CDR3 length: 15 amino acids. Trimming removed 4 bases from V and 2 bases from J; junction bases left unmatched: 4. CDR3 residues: CASSSGGNGNQPQHF. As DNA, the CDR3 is TGTGCCAGCAGTTCAGGGGGCAATGGCAATCAGCCCCAGCATTTT.

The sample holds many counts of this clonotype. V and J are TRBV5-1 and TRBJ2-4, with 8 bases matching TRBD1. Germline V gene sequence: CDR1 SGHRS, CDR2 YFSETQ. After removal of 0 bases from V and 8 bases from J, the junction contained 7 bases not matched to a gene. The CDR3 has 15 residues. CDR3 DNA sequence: TGCGCCAGCAGCTTGGGCAGGGGGCCATCGGACATTCAGTACTTC. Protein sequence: CASSLGRGPSDIQYF.

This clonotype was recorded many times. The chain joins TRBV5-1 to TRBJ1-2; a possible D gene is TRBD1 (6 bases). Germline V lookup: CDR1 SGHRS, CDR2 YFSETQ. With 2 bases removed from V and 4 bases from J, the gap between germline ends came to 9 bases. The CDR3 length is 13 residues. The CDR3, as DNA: TGCGCCAGCAGCTTACAGGGAACCTATGGCTACACCTTC. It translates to CASSLQGTYGYTF.

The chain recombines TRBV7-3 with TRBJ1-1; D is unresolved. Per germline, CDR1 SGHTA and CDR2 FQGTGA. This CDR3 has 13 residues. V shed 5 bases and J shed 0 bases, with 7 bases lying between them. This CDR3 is CASSPLVNTEAFF. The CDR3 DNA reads TGTGCCAGCAGCCCGTTAGTGAACACTGAAGCTTTCTTT. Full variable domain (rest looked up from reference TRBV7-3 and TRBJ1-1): GAGVSQTPSNKVTEKGKYVELRCDPISGHTALYWYRQSLGQGPEFLIYFQGTGAADDSGLPNDRFFAVRPEGSVSTLKIQRTERGDSAVYLCASSPLVNTEAFFGQGTRLTVV.